Presented here are 27 T cell receptor beta chains from one specimen sequenced in a study of T-cell memory formation after mild COVID-19. TCRdb independently ran MiXCR on the 5' RACE reads; one entry per CDR3 protein. The profile shows about 210,000 distinct CDR3 sequences, under 12% of them singletons. Sequencing was performed on PBMCs or a T cell subset sorted from them (not recorded which). The receptors stem from a man younger than 30 who had mild COVID-19 (a few samples of this study predate the infection). Cell type and time point are not known.

This clonotype was seen a handful of times. The chain carries TRBV2 and TRBJ2-7; D is perhaps TRBD2 (6 bases). V was cut by 7 bases and J by 2 bases, with 12 bases left in between. This CDR3 has 13 residues. Germline lookup yields CDR1 SNHLY and CDR2 FYNNEI. The CDR3 spells CASNFGTAYEQYV. The CDR3 coding sequence is TGTGCCAGCAACTTCGGGACTGCCTACGAGCAGTACGTC.

In its sample, this clonotype was seen a few times. This rearrangement joins TRBV20-1 to TRBJ1-6; D is unclear. Germline lookup yields CDR1 DFQATT and CDR2 SNEGSKA (reference sequence). The V and J ends lost 4 bases and 2 bases respectively, with 3 bases between them. There are 12 residues in the CDR3. CDR3 loop: CSANAYNSPLHF. In nucleotides, the CDR3 is TGCAGTGCTAATGCCTATAATTCACCCCTCCACTTT.

This clonotype was recorded a few times. The chain links TRBV12-3 or TRBV12-4 to TRBJ1-2; no definite D call. V lost 7 bases to trimming and J lost 8 bases, with 20 bases between them. The CDR3 is 14 residues long. CDR3: CASTIERAARGYTF. In DNA, the CDR3 is TGTGCCAGCACCATAGAAAGGGCCGCGAGGGGCTACACCTTC.

The chain combines TRBV20-1 with TRBJ2-3; D may be TRBD2 (5 bases). The CDR3 is 12 amino acids. CDR1 is DFQATT, CDR2 SNEGSKA, per germline (reference sequence). The ends were cut back, 6 bases at V and 2 bases at J, with 9 bases in the middle. The CDR3 coding sequence is TGCAGTGCCCAACTAGACACAGATACGCAGTATTTT. It specifies CSAQLDTDTQYF.

Only a few counts were recorded for this clonotype. The chain is built from TRBV7-2 and TRBJ2-5; either TRBD1 or TRBD2 may supply D (6 bases each). The CDR3 has 13 residues. The germline V gene encodes CDR1 SGHTA and CDR2 FQGNSA. CDR3 coding DNA: TGTGCGGGGGGCGGGCGAATAAGAGAGACCCAGTACTTC. Translation gives CAGGGRIRETQYF.

The V gene is TRBV6-5, the J gene TRBJ1-2; D might be TRBD1 (5 bases). CDR1 MNHEY and CDR2 SVGAGI come from the germline V gene. Trimming took off 6 bases at V and 2 bases at J, with 16 bases between the two ends. The length of the CDR3 is 15 residues. CDR3 DNA: TGTGCCAGCAGCATATGGAAGGGGTCCAACTATGGCTACACCTTC. Protein sequence: CASSIWKGSNYGYTF.

This clonotype was detected a few times. The chain has TRBV7-9 and TRBJ2-3, with unresolved D. The ends were cut back, 1 base at V and 2 bases at J, with 7 bases in the middle. The germline CDR1 and CDR2 sequences are SEHNR and FQNEAQ (reference sequence). This CDR3 region has 14 residues. CDR3 region: CASSLEGTTDTQYF. For the CDR3, the DNA is TGTGCCAGCAGCTTAGAGGGTACCACAGATACGCAGTATTTT.

The V gene is TRBV30, the J gene TRBJ2-6; D gene unclear. The CDR3 is 13 residues long. Between the trimmed V and J ends, which lost 5 bases and 0 bases, there was a span of 5 bases. In germline, CDR1 is GTSNPN, CDR2 SVGIG (reference sequence). Here the CDR3 DNA reads TGTGCCTGGGAGAGCTCTGGGGCCAACGTCCTGACTTTC. Amino acid sequence: CAWESSGANVLTF.

This chain links TRBV6-2 or TRBV6-3 with TRBJ2-3, with D perhaps being TRBD1 or TRBD2 (5 bases each). V lost 2 bases and J 4 bases, leaving 7 bases between the germline ends. This CDR3 region has 13 residues. Germline assignment: CDR1 MNHEY and CDR2 SVGEGT. Here the CDR3 reads CASSYEGSDTQYF. CDR3 DNA sequence: TGTGCCAGCAGTTACGAGGGGTCAGATACGCAGTATTTT.

The chain uses TRBV5-4 and TRBJ2-3; D unresolved. Germline V CDR1 and CDR2: SGHNT, YYREEE (reference sequence). V was shortened by 3 bases and J by 3 bases, with 11 bases between the two germline ends. The CDR3 is 14 amino acids. The CDR3, as DNA: TGTGCCAGCAGCTCCCGAGCCTCGACAGATACGCAGTATTTT. It codes for CASSSRASTDTQYF.

This clonotype was counted a few times. Its ends do not fully match the called genes, so a read error is possible. V and J are TRBV7-7 and TRBJ2-5, with D possibly being TRBD1 (6 bases). CDR1 and CDR2 (germline): SSHAT, FNYEAQ (reference sequence). CDR3 length: 13 residues. The CDR3 is CASTPRGGETQYF. The CDR3 DNA follows: TGTGCTAGCACCCCCAGGGGCGGAGAGACCCAGTACTTC.

The V gene is TRBV3-1, the J gene TRBJ2-1; 11 bases fit TRBD2. The CDR3 extends over 17 amino acids. V was pared by 3 bases and J by 1 base, with 5 bases of the junction left unmatched. Per germline, CDR1 LGHDT and CDR2 YNNKEL (reference sequence). For the CDR3, the DNA is TGTGCCAGCAGCCAGATCACTAGCGGGGGTTCCTACAATGAGCAGTTCTTC. This sequence encodes CASSQITSGGSYNEQFF.

V and J are TRBV7-2 and TRBJ1-5; D is uncertain. The CDR3 is 14 residues long. Germline-derived CDR1 and CDR2 are SGHTA and FQGNSA. Trimming took off 5 bases at V and 6 bases at J, with 14 bases between the two ends. CDR3 DNA: TGTGCCAGCAGCCCCCCAAGTGTGGGTCAGCCCCAGCATTTT. Amino acid sequence: CASSPPSVGQPQHF.

Only a few counts were recorded for this clonotype. This sequence joins TRBV30 and TRBJ1-2; TRBD1 matches 7 bases. The germline V gene has CDR1 GTSNPN and CDR2 SVGIG (reference sequence). The CDR3 spans 15 residues. Germline trimming cut 5 bases from V and 8 bases from J; bases unmatched to any gene: 17. The CDR3 here is CAWVQSSTGAEGYTF. The CDR3 nucleotides are TGTGCCTGGGTTCAATCCAGCACAGGGGCCGAGGGCTACACCTTC.

The chain recombines TRBV7-2 with TRBJ1-3; D ambiguous. The CDR3 consists of 14 residues. V was cut by 5 bases and J by 4 bases, with 12 bases left in between. The germline V gene encodes CDR1 SGHTA and CDR2 FQGNSA. The CDR3 DNA reads as TGTGCCAGCAGCCCCCGGGGAGGGGGAAACACCATATATTTT. Residues: CASSPRGGGNTIYF.

This clonotype was found a few times. The rearrangement uses TRBV20-1 and TRBJ1-5; TRBD1 might be the D (6 bases). The CDR3 covers 13 residues. V lost 1 base to trimming and J lost 6 bases, with 10 bases between them. Germline CDR1 DFQATT, CDR2 SNEGSKA (reference sequence). The DNA of the CDR3 is TGCAGTGCTAGAGGGGGGGGCGGTCAGCCCCAGCATTTT. Its protein product is CSARGGGGQPQHF.

This clonotype has at least ten counts. The V gene is TRBV5-1, the J gene TRBJ2-1, with D perhaps TRBD1 (6 bases). There are 17 residues in the CDR3. The germline V gene has CDR1 SGHRS and CDR2 YFSETQ. V dropped 4 bases and J dropped 1 base, with 18 bases sitting between them. This CDR3 is CASSPRGTFLSYNEQFF. The CDR3 DNA follows: TGCGCCAGCAGCCCACGAGGGACATTTTTGTCCTACAATGAGCAGTTCTTC.

With respect to this clonotype: The junction shows a germline mismatch at one end, possibly a read error. This chain links TRBV5-1 with TRBJ2-5, with unresolved D. The germline gives CDR1 SGHRS, CDR2 YFSETQ. CDR3 length: 12 residues. Here the CDR3 reads CASSLVQETHYF. Written as DNA, the CDR3 is TGCGCCAGCAGCTTGGTCCAAGAGACCCATTACTTC.

In its sample, this clonotype was seen a few times. This chain connects TRBV19 to TRBJ2-4; TRBD1 is a possible D gene (6 bases). The V gene's germline CDR1 is LNHDA and CDR2 SQIVND (reference sequence). There are 16 residues in the CDR3. The V end was cut by 1 base, the J end by 1 base, with 11 bases between. DNA of the CDR3: TGTGCCAGTAGTATAGTAACAGGGTGGGCCAAAAACATTCAGTACTTC. Amino acid sequence: CASSIVTGWAKNIQYF.

The rearrangement uses TRBV10-2 and TRBJ1-2, with D perhaps matching TRBD1 (5 bases). The germline V gene encodes CDR1 WSHSY and CDR2 SAAADI. The CDR3 loop spans 15 amino acids. The V and J ends lost 6 bases and 1 base respectively, with 15 bases between them. The CDR3 region is CASSRDRYFNYGYTF. The CDR3 region has the DNA TGCGCCAGCAGCCGGGACCGATACTTTAACTATGGCTACACCTTC.

The table lists this clonotype with many counts. Written as DNA, the CDR3 is TGTGCCAGCAGGACGACTAGTTATGAGCAGTTCTTC. Translation: CASRTTSYEQFF. This chain uses TRBV12-3 or TRBV12-4 with TRBJ2-1; possibly TRBD2 for D (6 bases). This CDR3 has 12 residues. V was shortened by 6 bases and J by 8 bases, with 11 bases between the two germline ends.

This clonotype was seen a handful of times. The CDR3 region is CASSLAGRPDTQYF. CDR3 coding DNA: TGCGCCAGCAGTCTTGCGGGAAGGCCAGATACGCAGTATTTT. This sequence joins TRBV5-1 and TRBJ2-3; perhaps TRBD2 as D (6 bases). The length of the CDR3 is 14 residues. Looked up from germline, CDR1 is SGHRS and CDR2 is YFSETQ. V was clipped by 5 bases and J by 4 bases, with 14 bases between them.

The rearrangement uses TRBV7-9 and TRBJ2-7, with D possibly TRBD2 on 6 matching bases. Germline V gives CDR1 SEHNR, CDR2 FQNEAQ (reference sequence). Deletions cut 1 base from V and 0 bases from J, with 13 bases between. This CDR3 spans 16 amino acids. The CDR3 bases are TGTGCCAGCAGCTTAGGGCCCCGGGGGAGCTCCTACGAGCAGTACTTC. It yields the protein CASSLGPRGSSYEQYF. Variable domain in full (rest from reference TRBV7-9 and TRBJ2-7): DTGVSQNPRHKITKRGQNVTFRCDPISEHNRLYWYRQTLGQGPEFLTYFQNEAQLEKSRLLSDRFSAERPKGSFSTLEIQRTEQGDSAMYLCASSLGPRGSSYEQYFGPGTRLTVT.

Many counts were recorded for this clonotype. The J gene is TRBJ1-2, the V gene TRBV6-5; TRBD1 might be the D (5 bases). Germline V lookup: CDR1 MNHEY, CDR2 SVGAGI. V lost 8 bases and J lost 7, with 14 bases in between. This CDR3 spans 12 amino acids. CDR3 sequence: CASYGQPGGYTF. The DNA for the CDR3 is TGTGCCAGCTACGGACAACCGGGTGGCTACACCTTC.

The chain combines TRBV12-3 or TRBV12-4 with TRBJ1-5; no clear D. The CDR3 loop spans 15 amino acids. V was cut by 6 bases and J by 2 bases, with 14 bases left in between. DNA for the CDR3: TGTGCCAGCAGCCGAGTGGCAGGTGGCAATCAGCCCCAGCATTTT. This sequence encodes CASSRVAGGNQPQHF.

The rearrangement links TRBV7-9 to TRBJ1-5; no clear D gene. V lost 3 bases, J lost 5 bases, and 8 bases lay in between. Germline CDR1 is SEHNR and CDR2 is FQNEAQ (reference sequence). CDR3 length: 13 amino acids. DNA of the CDR3: TGTGCCAGCAGCTTTTCTGAGGATCAGCCCCAGCATTTT. Its protein product is CASSFSEDQPQHF. Filled out from reference TRBV7-9 and TRBJ1-5, the complete variable domain reads DTGVSQNPRHKITKRGQNVTFRCDPISEHNRLYWYRQTLGQGPEFLTYFQNEAQLEKSRLLSDRFSAERPKGSFSTLEIQRTEQGDSAMYLCASSFSEDQPQHFGDGTRLSIL.

The V and J genes are TRBV28 and TRBJ2-1; TRBD1 or TRBD2 may be the D gene (5 bases each). Germline loops: CDR1 MDHEN, CDR2 SYDVKM. CDR3 length: 13 residues. Trimming cost V 6 bases and J 7 bases, with 13 bases left between them. The CDR3 loop reads CASSVVWGNEQFF. The DNA of the CDR3 is TGTGCCAGCAGCGTAGTTTGGGGGAATGAGCAGTTCTTC.